The 8 T cell receptor beta chains presented below share a single source sample, sequenced in a study of cytotoxic CD8 clonotypes in ibrutinib-treated CLL. The protocol was immunoSEQ multiplex PCR, while the TCRdb copy is restricted to in-frame clones and leaves out a portion. The sample contains approximately 100,000 clones, 78% of which appear only once. Specimen: PBMCs, collected after 12 months of ibrutinib treatment. The receptors shown here come from a human donor with chronic lymphocytic leukemia.

On this clone: Other DNA sequences within the sample encode an identical CDR3. The V call is TRBV4-1, the J call TRBJ2-7, with D tentatively TRBD2 (6 bases). V gave up 1 base and J gave up 2 bases, with 12 bases separating them. The CDR3 totals 15 residues. The germline V gene encodes CDR1 MGHRA and CDR2 YSYEKL. The DNA of the CDR3 is TGCGCCAGCAGCCAAGTGGGCCCGGGGGCCTACGAGCAGTACTTC. Protein: CASSQVGPGAYEQYF.

The rearrangement links TRBV2 to TRBJ2-6; a weak D match, TRBD2 (5 bases). This CDR3 region has 18 residues. With 3 bases removed from V and 1 base from J, the gap between germline ends came to 16 bases. Germline-derived CDR1 and CDR2 are SNHLY and FYNNEI. The CDR3 loop reads CASSDLVGVGSGANVLTF. DNA of the CDR3: TGTGCCAGCAGTGACCTCGTCGGGGTGGGGTCTGGGGCCAACGTCCTGACTTTC. Together with reference TRBV2 and TRBJ2-6, the CDR3 gives the full variable domain: EPEVTQTPSHQVTQMGQEVILRCVPISNHLYFYWYRQILGQKVEFLVSFYNNEISEKSEIFDDQFSVERPDGSNFTLKIRSTKLEDSAMYFCASSDLVGVGSGANVLTFGAGSRLTVL.

V usage is TRBV19 and J usage is TRBJ1-5; TRBD1 is a possible D gene (5 bases). Trimming stripped 4 bases from V and 6 bases from J, with 16 bases between. CDR3 length equals 15 residues. Germline CDR1 LNHDA, CDR2 SQIVND (reference sequence). Written as DNA, the CDR3 is TGTGCCAGTAGTACCCTGGGGGGGGGAGGTCAGCCCCAGCATTTT. This encodes CASSTLGGGGQPQHF.

This chain links TRBV4-1 with TRBJ2-7; 9 nucleotides agree with TRBD1. The CDR3 loop spans 15 amino acids. The V gene's germline CDR1 is MGHRA and CDR2 YSYEKL. V dropped 6 bases and J dropped 3; count of bases not matched to a gene: 9. CDR3 in amino acids: CASSGAGTGLYEQYF. The DNA for the CDR3 is TGCGCCAGCAGTGGAGCAGGGACAGGGCTCTACGAGCAGTACTTC.

In this sample, this clone turned up once. The chain combines TRBV25-1 with TRBJ1-5, with a weak D call TRBD1 (5 bases). Trimming pared 2 bases from V and 2 bases from J, leaving 10 bases between. Germline-derived CDR1 and CDR2 are MGHDK and SYGVNS. The CDR3 length is 15 residues. The CDR3 here is CASSERGAGNQPQHF. The CDR3, as DNA: TGTGCCAGCAGTGAAAGGGGCGCCGGCAATCAGCCCCAGCATTTT.

This clone was detected once. The chain recombines TRBV6-5 with TRBJ1-1; no definite D call. Germline assignment: CDR1 MNHEY and CDR2 SVGAGI. V shed 4 bases and J shed 1 base, with 7 bases lying between them. CDR3 size: 13 residues. CDR3 coding DNA: TGTGCCAGCAGTTCCCGACGGAACACTGAAGCTTTCTTT. As protein: CASSSRRNTEAFF.

The table lists this clone with a count of one. The same CDR3 is also encoded by other DNA sequences in this sample. The chain employs TRBV4-2 and TRBJ1-2; unclear D gene. V was pared by 0 bases and J by 1 base, with 6 bases between. The CDR3 spans 14 residues. Germline CDR1 reads LGHNA; CDR2 reads YNFKEQ. CDR3 in DNA: TGTGCCAGCAGCCAAGAGCGGGGTAACTATGGCTACACCTTC. The encoded protein is CASSQERGNYGYTF.

The V and J genes are TRBV13 and TRBJ2-5; 14 positions match TRBD2. From germline, CDR1 is PRHDT and CDR2 FYEKMQ (reference sequence). This CDR3 comprises 16 residues. The trim removed 5 bases at V and 1 base at J, leaving 3 bases unmatched. CDR3 bases: TGTGCCAGCAGCGCCGGACTAGCGGGGGGCCAAGAGACCCAGTACTTC. Protein: CASSAGLAGGQETQYF.